These 13 T cell receptor beta chains share one sample of origin, sequenced in a study of blood T cell repertoires in COVID-19. Clones were read by immunoSEQ multiplex PCR, and TCRdb kept only the in-frame ones, dropping some. The table includes over 14,000 clones, around 90% detected once. The sample consisted of peripheral blood. These receptors came from a human donor in a cohort sampled during active COVID-19.

In this sample, this clone turned up a few times. The chain has TRBV2 and TRBJ2-2; TRBD1 matches 8 bases. This CDR3 has 14 residues. From germline, CDR1 is SNHLY and CDR2 FYNNEI. The ends lost 3 bases at V and 8 bases at J; junction bases unmatched: 5. The CDR3 reads CASSEDRAGGELFF. CDR3 coding DNA: TGTGCCAGCAGTGAGGACAGGGCGGGTGGGGAGCTGTTTTTT.

V gene TRBV10-3 combines with J gene TRBJ2-3, with TRBD2 as a possible D gene (5 bases). V lost 6 bases to trimming and J lost 8 bases, with 15 bases between them. The CDR3 is 13 residues long. Germline V lookup: CDR1 ENHRY, CDR2 SYGVKD. CDR3 loop: CAIREPPAVTQYF. The DNA of the CDR3 is TGTGCCATCAGGGAACCTCCAGCGGTTACGCAGTATTTT.

V and J are TRBV23-1 and TRBJ1-1, with 7 bases lining up with TRBD1. TRBV23-1 is marked as an open reading frame, function uncertain. The V gene end was trimmed by 4 bases and the J gene end by 1 base; junction bases not matched to a gene: 6. The CDR3 spans 15 residues. CDR3 protein: CASSPPGGWNTEAFF. Written as DNA, the CDR3 is TGCGCCAGCAGTCCCCCAGGGGGGTGGAACACTGAAGCTTTCTTT.

The chain has TRBV4-1 and TRBJ2-1, with 10 bases matching TRBD2. Germline lookup yields CDR1 MGHRA and CDR2 YSYEKL. V shed 0 bases and J 9 bases; nucleotides not matched to a gene: 8. The CDR3 covers 16 residues. CDR3 sequence (DNA): TGCGCCAGCAGCCAAGATCCCCTAGCGGGAGCTAGTGAGCAGTTCTTC. Amino acids: CASSQDPLAGASEQFF.

CDR3 in DNA: TGTGCCAGTAAAGCTAGCGGGAGTAGAGATACGCAGTATTTT. Its protein product is CASKASGSRDTQYF. The rearrangement links TRBV27 to TRBJ2-3; 10 bases match TRBD2. The CDR3 runs to 14 residues. Germline-derived CDR1 and CDR2 are MNHEY and SMNVEV (reference sequence). V shed 9 bases and J 5 bases; nucleotides not matched to a gene: 8.

The genes are TRBV7-8 and TRBJ2-7; unclear D gene. Germline values: CDR1 SGHVS, CDR2 FQNEAQ. V lost 5 bases, J lost 3 bases, and 8 bases lay in between. The length of the CDR3 is 12 residues. The CDR3 region has the DNA TGTGCCAGCAGCCCCGACAACTACGAGCAGTACTTC. Translating it yields CASSPDNYEQYF.

The chain uses TRBV3-1 (or the pseudogene TRBV3-2) and TRBJ1-2, with D possibly TRBD1 on 6 matching bases. The V end was cut by 5 bases, the J end by 4 bases, with 11 bases between. The CDR3 loop spans 13 amino acids. Germline lookup yields CDR1 LGHDT and CDR2 YNNKEL (reference sequence). Written as DNA, the CDR3 is TGTGCCAGCAGCGACAGGAAAGGCTATGGCTACACCTTC. The encoded protein is CASSDRKGYGYTF.

The gene calls are TRBV19 and TRBJ2-1; D is unclear. V was trimmed by 5 bases and J by 4 bases, leaving 3 bases between them. The germline CDR1 and CDR2 sequences are LNHDA and SQIVND (reference sequence). The CDR3 spans 11 residues. CDR3 in amino acids: CASSVYNEQFF. The CDR3 region has the DNA TGTGCCAGTAGTGTATACAATGAGCAGTTCTTC.

The genes are TRBV3-1 (or the pseudogene TRBV3-2) and TRBJ1-3; D not resolved. Looked up from germline, CDR1 is LGHDT and CDR2 is YNNKEL (reference sequence). CDR3 length: 17 residues. V dropped 5 bases and J dropped 0 bases, with 17 bases sitting between them. The CDR3 nucleotides read TGTGCCAGCAGCTCGCGAGCGCCCTTTGACTCTGGAAACACCATATATTTT. This encodes CASSSRAPFDSGNTIYF.

This rearrangement joins TRBV20-1 to TRBJ1-1; the D gene is possibly TRBD1 (5 bases). From germline, CDR1 is DFQATT and CDR2 SNEGSKA (reference sequence). The CDR3 has 11 residues. Deletions cut 6 bases from V and 3 bases from J, with 8 bases between. This chain's CDR3 is CSAQGDTEAFF. The CDR3 DNA reads as TGCAGTGCACAAGGGGACACTGAAGCTTTCTTT.

This clone was picked up a small number of times. V gene TRBV7-2 combines with J gene TRBJ1-3; a weak D match, TRBD1 (5 bases). The CDR3 length is 14 residues. V was shortened by 5 bases and J by 0 bases, with 8 bases between the two germline ends. Germline values: CDR1 SGHTA, CDR2 FQGNSA. The DNA of the CDR3 is TGTGCCAGCAGCCTGCAGGGCTCTGGAAACACCATATATTTT. This translates into CASSLQGSGNTIYF.

This chain uses TRBV18 with TRBJ2-3; weak D call: TRBD1 (6 bases). CDR3 length: 18 residues. Trimming took 5 bases from V and 0 from J, leaving 21 bases between them. The germline gives CDR1 KGHSH, CDR2 LQKENI. This chain's CDR3 is CASSYLGTSASSTDTQYF. The DNA of the CDR3 is TGTGCCAGCTCATACCTCGGGACATCTGCCTCTAGCACAGATACGCAGTATTTT.

The V call is TRBV7-2, the J call TRBJ2-1; 9 bases align to TRBD2. The CDR3 consists of 15 residues. The germline CDR1 and CDR2 sequences are SGHTA and FQGNSA. The V segment lost 10 bases and the J segment 3 bases; nucleotides outside the gene matches: 10. The CDR3 sequence: CATHSGSGIYNEQFF. As DNA, the CDR3 is TGTGCCACGCATAGCGGGAGTGGGATCTACAATGAGCAGTTCTTC.